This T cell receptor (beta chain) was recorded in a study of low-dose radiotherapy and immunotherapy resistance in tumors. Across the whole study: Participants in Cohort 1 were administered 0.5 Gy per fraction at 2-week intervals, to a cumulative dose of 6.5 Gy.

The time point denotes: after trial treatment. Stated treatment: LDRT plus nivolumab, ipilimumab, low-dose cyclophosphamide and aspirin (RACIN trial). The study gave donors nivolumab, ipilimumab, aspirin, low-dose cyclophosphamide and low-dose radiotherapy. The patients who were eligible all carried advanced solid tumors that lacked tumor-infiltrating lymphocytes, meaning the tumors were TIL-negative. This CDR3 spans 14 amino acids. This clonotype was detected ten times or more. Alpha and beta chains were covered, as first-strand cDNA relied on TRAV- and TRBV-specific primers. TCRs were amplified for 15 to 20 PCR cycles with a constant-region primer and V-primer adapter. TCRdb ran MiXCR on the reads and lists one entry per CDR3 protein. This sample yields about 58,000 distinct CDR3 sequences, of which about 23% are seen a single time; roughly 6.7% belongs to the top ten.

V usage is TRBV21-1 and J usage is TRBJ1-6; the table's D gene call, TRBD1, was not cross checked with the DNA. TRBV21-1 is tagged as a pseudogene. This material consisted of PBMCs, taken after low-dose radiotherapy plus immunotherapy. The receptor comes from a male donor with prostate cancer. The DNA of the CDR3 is TGTGCCAGCAGCAACGGGACACCGAATTCACCCCTCCACTTT. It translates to CASSNGTPNSPLHF.